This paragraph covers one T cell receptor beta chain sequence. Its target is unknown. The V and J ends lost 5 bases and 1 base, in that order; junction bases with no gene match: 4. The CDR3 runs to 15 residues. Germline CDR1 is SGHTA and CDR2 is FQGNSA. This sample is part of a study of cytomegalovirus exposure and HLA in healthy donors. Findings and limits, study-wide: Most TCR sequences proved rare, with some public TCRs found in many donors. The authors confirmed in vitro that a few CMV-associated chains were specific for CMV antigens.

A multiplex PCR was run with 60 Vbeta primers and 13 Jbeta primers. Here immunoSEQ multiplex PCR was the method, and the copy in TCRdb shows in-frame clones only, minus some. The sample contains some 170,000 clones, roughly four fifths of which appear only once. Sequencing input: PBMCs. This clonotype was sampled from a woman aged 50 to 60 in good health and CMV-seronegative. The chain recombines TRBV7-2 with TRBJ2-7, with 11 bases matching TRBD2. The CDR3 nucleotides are TGTGCCAGCAGCAAACTAGCGGGAGAGTCCTACGAGCAGTACTTC. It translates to CASSKLAGESYEQYF. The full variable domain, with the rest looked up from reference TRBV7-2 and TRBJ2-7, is GAGVSQSPSNKVTEKGKDVELRCDPISGHTALYWYRQSLGQGLEFLIYFQGNSAPDKSGLPSDRFSAERTGGSVSTLTIQRTQQEDSAVYLCASSKLAGESYEQYFGPGTRLTVT.